A selection of T cell receptor beta chains follows, all from one sample in a study of CD8+CD57+ T cells in acquired aplastic anemia. TCRdb independently ran MiXCR on the reads; one entry per CDR3 protein. In the table there are 250,000 to 350,000 distinct CDR3 sequences, around 60% of which are singletons. Sequencing input: sorted CD4+, CD8+, or CD8+CD57+ T cells (not recorded which) from PBMCs. The receptor source for this set is a human donor with severe aplastic anemia or a healthy control (not recorded which). The CDR3 runs from the conserved cysteine through the conserved F or W. The order of the fields is clone size, V gene, J gene, D gene, CDR3 protein, CDR3 DNA. The D gene is left open where the match is weak. The listing skips clone size in some rows; elsewhere it reads once, few, many or a size class.

abundance: many; v_gene: TRBV20-1; j_gene: TRBJ1-1; d_gene: -; CDR3aa: CSARSDTNTEAFF; CDR3nt: TGCAGTGCTAGGTCGGATACGAACACTGAAGCTTTCTTT
abundance: many; v_gene: TRBV10-3; j_gene: TRBJ2-2; d_gene: TRBD1; CDR3aa: CAISEALGTGDNAGELFF; CDR3nt: TGTGCCATCAGTGAGGCCCTCGGGACAGGGGATAACGCCGGGGAGCTGTTTTTT
abundance: few; v_gene: TRBV29-1; j_gene: TRBJ2-7; d_gene: TRBD2; CDR3aa: CSVGTSGAEQYF; CDR3nt: TGCAGCGTGGGGACTAGCGGGGCCGAGCAGTACTTC
abundance: -; v_gene: TRBV12-3/TRBV12-4; j_gene: TRBJ2-1; d_gene: -; CDR3aa: CASSLGQFNEQFF; CDR3nt: TGTGCCAGCAGTTTAGGGCAGTTCAATGAGCAGTTCTTC
abundance: few; v_gene: TRBV7-9; j_gene: TRBJ1-4; d_gene: -; CDR3aa: CASSRQGEKLFF; CDR3nt: TGTGCCAGCAGCAGGCAAGGCGAAAAACTGTTTTTT
abundance: -; v_gene: TRBV29-1; j_gene: TRBJ2-7; d_gene: TRBD1; CDR3aa: CSVLDRGPEQYF; CDR3nt: TGCAGCGTGTTGGACAGGGGGCCCGAGCAGTACTTC
abundance: -; v_gene: TRBV19; j_gene: TRBJ1-2; d_gene: -; CDR3aa: CASSILGTYGYTF; CDR3nt: TGTGCCAGTAGCATTCTGGGAACCTATGGCTACACCTTC
abundance: many; v_gene: TRBV6-6; j_gene: TRBJ1-3; d_gene: TRBD1; CDR3aa: CASSYSPGQPSGNTIYF; CDR3nt: TGTGCCAGCAGTTACTCGCCGGGACAGCCCTCTGGAAACACCATATATTTT
abundance: -; v_gene: TRBV14; j_gene: TRBJ2-3; d_gene: TRBD2; CDR3aa: CASSISSGFSTDTQYF; CDR3nt: TGTGCCAGCAGCATATCTAGCGGGTTTAGCACAGATACGCAGTATTTT
abundance: -; v_gene: TRBV7-2; j_gene: TRBJ2-1; d_gene: TRBD2; CDR3aa: CASTTGGVLNEQFF; CDR3nt: TGTGCCAGCACCACTGGGGGGGTCCTCAATGAGCAGTTCTTC
abundance: few; v_gene: TRBV10-3; j_gene: TRBJ1-5; d_gene: -; CDR3aa: CAISESDPSNQPQHF; CDR3nt: TGTGCCATCAGTGAGTCGGACCCGAGCAATCAGCCCCAGCATTTT
abundance: few; v_gene: TRBV19; j_gene: TRBJ1-1; d_gene: TRBD1; CDR3aa: CASSLTGTHTEAFF; CDR3nt: TGTGCCAGCTCACTGACAGGGACCCACACTGAAGCTTTCTTT
abundance: -; v_gene: TRBV19; j_gene: TRBJ2-1; d_gene: -; CDR3aa: CASGRSEQFF; CDR3nt: TGTGCCAGTGGGCGTTCTGAGCAGTTCTTC
abundance: -; v_gene: TRBV27; j_gene: TRBJ1-6; d_gene: TRBD1; CDR3aa: CAISLETGGSPLHF; CDR3nt: TGTGCCATCAGTTTAGAGACAGGGGGGTCACCCCTCCACTTT
abundance: -; v_gene: TRBV20-1; j_gene: TRBJ2-3; d_gene: -; CDR3aa: CSAPTSTTTDTQYF; CDR3nt: TGCAGTGCCCCGACCTCGACTACCACAGATACGCAGTATTTT
abundance: few; v_gene: TRBV5-1; j_gene: TRBJ2-7; d_gene: -; CDR3aa: CASSFPRGGSYEQYF; CDR3nt: TGCGCCAGCAGCTTCCCGAGGGGCGGGTCCTACGAGCAGTACTTC
abundance: -; v_gene: TRBV2; j_gene: TRBJ2-5; d_gene: -; CDR3aa: CASRYQETQYF; CDR3nt: TGTGCCAGCAGGTATCAAGAGACCCAGTACTTC
abundance: many; v_gene: TRBV20-1; j_gene: TRBJ1-5; d_gene: -; CDR3aa: CSAGRTDQPQHF; CDR3nt: TGCAGTGCGGGGAGGACAGATCAGCCCCAGCATTTT
abundance: many; v_gene: TRBV19; j_gene: TRBJ1-6; d_gene: -; CDR3aa: CASSMVATWDSPLHF; CDR3nt: TGTGCCAGTAGTATGGTGGCAACTTGGGATTCACCCCTCCACTTT
abundance: once; v_gene: TRBV29-1; j_gene: TRBJ2-7; d_gene: TRBD2; CDR3aa: CSVGLAGWGDGSYEQYF; CDR3nt: TGCAGCGTTGGACTAGCGGGATGGGGCGACGGCTCCTACGAGCAGTACTTC
abundance: many; v_gene: TRBV20-1; j_gene: TRBJ2-7; d_gene: -; CDR3aa: CSAGPGGYEQYF; CDR3nt: TGCAGTGCTGGTCCTGGGGGCTACGAGCAGTACTTC
abundance: -; v_gene: TRBV2; j_gene: TRBJ2-4; d_gene: TRBD1; CDR3aa: CASRDRGGHIQYF; CDR3nt: TGTGCCAGCAGAGACAGGGGAGGACACATTCAGTACTTC
abundance: -; v_gene: TRBV29-1; j_gene: TRBJ2-5; d_gene: -; CDR3aa: CSVVPGSTGTQYF; CDR3nt: TGCAGCGTTGTTCCTGGTTCGACGGGGACCCAGTACTTC
abundance: many; v_gene: TRBV20-1; j_gene: TRBJ2-1; d_gene: -; CDR3aa: CSAPREGEAHNEQFF; CDR3nt: TGCAGTGCACCGAGGGAGGGGGAGGCCCACAATGAGCAGTTCTTC
abundance: -; v_gene: TRBV5-1; j_gene: TRBJ2-1; d_gene: TRBD1; CDR3aa: CASSLEGAGTGVNEQFF; CDR3nt: TGCGCCAGCAGCTTGGAGGGGGCAGGGACAGGGGTCAATGAGCAGTTCTTC
abundance: -; v_gene: TRBV20-1; j_gene: TRBJ1-1; d_gene: TRBD1; CDR3aa: CSARGQLNAEAFF; CDR3nt: TGCAGCGCTAGGGGACAGCTGAACGCTGAAGCTTTCTTT
abundance: -; v_gene: TRBV5-5; j_gene: TRBJ1-3; d_gene: -; CDR3aa: CASSLPGDQTGNTIYF; CDR3nt: TGTGCCAGCAGTTTGCCGGGGGACCAAACCGGAAACACCATATATTTT
abundance: -; v_gene: TRBV29-1; j_gene: TRBJ1-2; d_gene: -; CDR3aa: CSVNPGPPNYGYTF; CDR3nt: TGCAGCGTGAACCCCGGGCCGCCTAACTATGGCTACACCTTC
abundance: many; v_gene: TRBV6-5; j_gene: TRBJ1-1; d_gene: TRBD1; CDR3aa: CASSYSQGDTEAFF; CDR3nt: TGTGCCAGCAGTTACTCTCAGGGGGACACTGAAGCTTTCTTT
abundance: -; v_gene: TRBV24-1; j_gene: TRBJ2-7; d_gene: TRBD1; CDR3aa: CATSVRDRGPYEQYF; CDR3nt: TGTGCCACCAGTGTTAGGGACAGGGGTCCCTACGAGCAGTACTTC
abundance: -; v_gene: TRBV5-1; j_gene: TRBJ1-6; d_gene: TRBD1; CDR3aa: CASSPLPTGYDSPLHF; CDR3nt: TGCGCCAGCAGCCCACTCCCGACAGGGTACGATTCACCCCTCCACTTT
abundance: -; v_gene: TRBV29-1; j_gene: TRBJ2-5; d_gene: -; CDR3aa: CSVEDGSEVPLGTQYF; CDR3nt: TGCAGTGTTGAAGATGGCAGTGAAGTACCCTTGGGGACCCAGTACTTC
abundance: many; v_gene: TRBV3-1; j_gene: TRBJ2-1; d_gene: TRBD2; CDR3aa: CASSQVQAGGNEQFF; CDR3nt: TGTGCCAGCAGCCAAGTTCAAGCGGGGGGTAATGAGCAGTTCTTC
abundance: once; v_gene: TRBV19; j_gene: TRBJ1-2; d_gene: -; CDR3aa: CASGADYGYTF; CDR3nt: TGTGCCAGTGGGGCAGACTATGGCTACACCTTC
abundance: -; v_gene: TRBV7-2; j_gene: TRBJ1-1; d_gene: -; CDR3aa: CASSPNGGPNTEAFF; CDR3nt: TGTGCCAGCAGCCCCAACGGGGGGCCGAACACTGAAGCTTTCTTT
abundance: few; v_gene: TRBV7-6; j_gene: TRBJ1-2; d_gene: TRBD1; CDR3aa: CASSPGQGPSRGYTF; CDR3nt: TGTGCCAGCAGTCCCGGACAGGGCCCATCGCGTGGCTACACCTTC
abundance: -; v_gene: TRBV20-1; j_gene: TRBJ1-2; d_gene: -; CDR3aa: CSAIYFGDYGYTF; CDR3nt: TGCAGTGCTATATACTTTGGGGACTATGGCTACACCTTC
abundance: -; v_gene: TRBV5-6; j_gene: TRBJ1-4; d_gene: -; CDR3aa: CASSLEGSGKLFF; CDR3nt: TGTGCCAGCAGCTTGGAAGGGTCCGGAAAACTGTTTTTT
abundance: -; v_gene: TRBV5-1; j_gene: TRBJ1-2; d_gene: -; CDR3aa: CASRTEGGGYTF; CDR3nt: TGCGCCAGCAGAACGGAGGGAGGTGGCTACACCTTC
abundance: -; v_gene: TRBV7-9; j_gene: TRBJ1-6; d_gene: -; CDR3aa: CASSSPGSPLHF; CDR3nt: TGTGCCAGCAGCTCCCCGGGCTCACCCCTCCACTTT
abundance: -; v_gene: TRBV29-1; j_gene: TRBJ1-1; d_gene: -; CDR3aa: CSVASRWTTEAFF; CDR3nt: TGCAGCGTTGCCAGCAGGTGGACCACTGAAGCTTTCTTT
abundance: many; v_gene: TRBV20-1; j_gene: TRBJ2-3; d_gene: -; CDR3aa: CSARDWGRVADTQYF; CDR3nt: TGCAGTGCTAGAGATTGGGGCAGAGTCGCAGATACGCAGTATTTT
abundance: many; v_gene: TRBV20-1; j_gene: TRBJ2-5; d_gene: TRBD2; CDR3aa: CSADTSGSQETQYF; CDR3nt: TGCAGTGCTGATACTAGCGGTTCACAAGAGACCCAGTACTTC
abundance: -; v_gene: TRBV5-1; j_gene: TRBJ2-7; d_gene: -; CDR3aa: CASSFLSLSYEQYF; CDR3nt: TGCGCCAGCAGCTTTCTATCACTCTCCTACGAGCAGTACTTC
abundance: -; v_gene: TRBV14; j_gene: TRBJ2-5; d_gene: TRBD1; CDR3aa: CASRRDRGETQYF; CDR3nt: TGTGCCAGCAGACGCGACAGGGGAGAGACCCAGTACTTC
abundance: few; v_gene: TRBV7-9; j_gene: TRBJ1-2; d_gene: TRBD1; CDR3aa: CASSERDRGTYGYTF; CDR3nt: TGTGCCAGCAGCGAACGGGACAGGGGGACCTATGGCTACACCTTC
abundance: many; v_gene: TRBV20-1; j_gene: TRBJ2-3; d_gene: TRBD1; CDR3aa: CSAISGTGTDTQYF; CDR3nt: TGCAGTGCTATATCCGGGACAGGGACCGATACGCAGTATTTT
abundance: -; v_gene: TRBV7-3; j_gene: TRBJ1-2; d_gene: -; CDR3aa: CASSFEQGSGYTF; CDR3nt: TGTGCCAGCAGCTTTGAGCAGGGGTCTGGCTACACCTTC
abundance: -; v_gene: TRBV7-2; j_gene: TRBJ1-2; d_gene: TRBD1; CDR3aa: CASSFLQGDGYTF; CDR3nt: TGTGCCAGCAGCTTCCTACAGGGGGATGGCTACACCTTC
abundance: -; v_gene: TRBV9; j_gene: TRBJ1-3; d_gene: -; CDR3aa: CASSVDQINTIYF; CDR3nt: TGTGCCAGCAGCGTAGACCAGATAAACACCATATATTTT
abundance: -; v_gene: TRBV10-3; j_gene: TRBJ2-2; d_gene: -; CDR3aa: CAINAGSTGELFF; CDR3nt: TGTGCCATCAACGCAGGGTCGACCGGGGAGCTGTTTTTT